This passage covers 10 T cell receptor beta chains from one sample sequenced in a study of blood T cell repertoires in COVID-19. The table came from immunoSEQ multiplex PCR; TCRdb's copy has only in-frame clones and leaves some out. Of around 70,000 clones in the sample, approximately 80% were seen once. The sequencing input was peripheral blood. Receptors originate from a man aged 55-75 years with acute or convalescent COVID-19.

This chain joins TRBV28 and TRBJ2-7, with D possibly matching TRBD1 (5 bases). Germline V gene data show CDR1 as MDHEN and CDR2 as SYDVKM. The CDR3 covers 12 residues. The V gene lost 8 bases and the J gene lost 3 bases, with 11 bases spanning the gap. CDR3 residues: CASQRTLYEQYF. In DNA, the CDR3 is TGTGCCAGCCAGAGGACACTCTACGAGCAGTACTTC.

The count of this clone is one. V is TRBV18 and J is TRBJ2-1; 7 bases line up with TRBD2. The V gene end was trimmed by 3 bases and the J gene end by 2 bases; junction bases not matched to a gene: 13. The germline CDR1 and CDR2 sequences are KGHSH and LQKENI. The CDR3 extends over 18 amino acids. DNA for the CDR3: TGTGCCAGCTCACCGAGAGGACCGCCGGGAGGCGCCTACAATGAGCAGTTCTTC. As protein: CASSPRGPPGGAYNEQFF. Looking up the rest from reference TRBV18 and TRBJ2-1 gives the full variable domain: NAGVMQNPRHLVRRRGQEARLRCSPMKGHSHVYWYRQLPEEGLKFMVYLQKENIIDESGMPKERFSAEFPKEGPSILRIQQVVRGDSAAYFCASSPRGPPGGAYNEQFFGPGTRLTVL.

The chain couples TRBV6-4 to TRBJ1-1, with 7 bases identical to TRBD1. The CDR3 runs to 13 residues. The junction had 2 bases not matched to a gene; V was cut back by 6 bases and J by 1 base. Germline loops: CDR1 MRHNA, CDR2 SNTAGT. CDR3 amino acids: CASSGTANTEAFF. The CDR3, as DNA: TGTGCCAGCAGCGGGACAGCGAACACTGAAGCTTTCTTT.

The J gene is TRBJ1-4, the V gene TRBV12-3 or TRBV12-4; D gene ambiguous. The CDR3 totals 12 residues. Trimming left V 6 bases short and J 6 bases short, with 8 bases between. This chain's CDR3 is CASSPSDEKLFF. The CDR3 coding sequence is TGTGCCAGCAGCCCTTCCGATGAAAAACTGTTTTTT.

The chain recombines TRBV29-1 with TRBJ1-2; D is ambiguous. There are 11 residues in the CDR3. V was trimmed by 7 bases and J by 6 bases, leaving 12 bases between them. Per the germline V gene, CDR1 is SQVTM and CDR2 is ANQGSEA. For the CDR3, the DNA is TGCAGCGCCACCACGCCGGATGGCTACACCTTC. It codes for CSATTPDGYTF.

CDR3 nucleotides: TGCGCCAGCAGCCCCGGGGGGGGCTCCTACGAGCAGTACTTC. Translating it yields CASSPGGGSYEQYF. The chain uses TRBV5-1 and TRBJ2-7; 8 bases line up with TRBD2. The CDR3 spans 14 residues. CDR1 and CDR2 (germline): SGHRS, YFSETQ. Trimming removed 4 bases from V and 0 bases from J; junction bases left unmatched: 3.

In its sample, this clone was seen a few times. The genes are TRBV6-2 or TRBV6-3 and TRBJ1-4, with no clear D. This CDR3 contains 14 residues. V lost 4 bases and J lost 8, with 14 bases in between. Germline CDR1 is MNHEY and CDR2 is SVGEGT. CDR3 bases: TGTGCCAGCAGTTGGTCGGGAATGAGAGAAAAACTGTTTTTT. Translated: CASSWSGMREKLFF.

This chain connects TRBV10-3 to TRBJ1-2; 9 positions match TRBD1. The CDR3 sequence is 16 residues long. Germline V CDR1 and CDR2: ENHRY, SYGVKD. Trimming took 4 bases from V and 4 from J; bases not matched to a gene: 10. CDR3 sequence (DNA): TGTGCCATCAGTGTCTCGATAACAGGGGGCGCCTATGGCTACACCTTC. Its protein product is CAISVSITGGAYGYTF.

This clone was observed a handful of times. The V gene is TRBV5-6, the J gene TRBJ2-7; 10 bases agree with TRBD1. With V trimmed by 5 bases and J by 4 bases, 9 bases remained unmatched. The V gene's germline CDR1 is SGHDT and CDR2 YYEEEE. There are 15 residues in the CDR3. The CDR3 region is CASRLTGGSSYEQYV. CDR3 coding DNA: TGTGCCAGCAGATTGACAGGGGGCTCTTCGTACGAGCAGTACGTC.

The chain employs TRBV7-2 and TRBJ1-1; a weak D match, TRBD1 (5 bases). CDR1 SGHTA and CDR2 FQGNSA come from the germline V gene. There are 16 residues in the CDR3. With 5 bases removed from V and 5 bases from J, the gap between germline ends came to 21 bases. CDR3 region: CASSLVGGRARTEAFF. In DNA form, the CDR3 reads TGTGCCAGCAGCCTCGTGGGGGGTAGGGCGAGAACTGAAGCTTTCTTT. Drawing the rest from reference TRBV7-2 and TRBJ1-1, the complete variable domain is GAGVSQSPSNKVTEKGKDVELRCDPISGHTALYWYRQSLGQGLEFLIYFQGNSAPDKSGLPSDRFSAERTGGSVSTLTIQRTQQEDSAVYLCASSLVGGRARTEAFFGQGTRLTVV.